This is a list of T cell receptor beta chains from one sample in a study of T cells in Graves' hyperthyroidism and ophthalmopathy. One entry per CDR3 protein, called by TCRdb with MiXCR from the multiplex PCR reads. Of about 540,000 distinct CDR3 sequences listed, 35% to 55% are singletons. The sample was peripheral blood or thyroid tissue (not recorded which). The receptors here all came from a woman younger than 30 with Graves' hyperthyroidism. The CDR3 runs from the conserved cysteine through the conserved F or W. D genes are given only for firm matches. The size entry is marked missing in some rows and otherwise reads once, few, many or a size class.

cdr3_aa,cdr3_nt,clone_size,d_call,v_call,j_call
CASSLGSEATNEKLFF,TGTGCCAGCAGCTTAGGATCGGAGGCAACTAATGAAAAACTGTTTTTT,-,-,TRBV7-8,TRBJ1-4
CASSTRQGRYFTEAFF,TGTGCCAGTAGTACGAGACAGGGGCGCTACTTCACTGAAGCTTTCTTT,-,TRBD1,TRBV19,TRBJ1-1
CSVEDGGIRETQYF,TGCAGCGTTGAAGATGGAGGAATTCGGGAGACCCAGTACTTC,-,-,TRBV29-1,TRBJ2-5
CSARDPASGTRTGELFF,TGCAGTGCTAGAGACCCGGCTAGCGGGACGCGCACCGGGGAGCTGTTTTTT,many,TRBD2,TRBV20-1,TRBJ2-2
CASRMGTEAFF,TGTGCCAGCAGGATGGGGACAGAAGCTTTCTTT,many,-,TRBV5-4,TRBJ1-1
CATSDSPISDTQYF,TGTGCCACCAGTGATTCACCTATTTCGGATACGCAGTATTTT,-,-,TRBV24-1,TRBJ2-3
CSVDPGGGNEKLFF,TGCAGCGTTGATCCAGGGGGAGGTAATGAAAAACTGTTTTTT,-,TRBD1,TRBV29-1,TRBJ1-4
CASRTGLIASGAFDEQYF,TGTGCCAGCAGAACCGGACTGATCGCGAGCGGAGCATTCGACGAGCAGTACTTC,-,-,TRBV2,TRBJ2-7
CASSTDRGRDEKLFF,TGTGCCAGTAGTACAGACAGGGGGCGGGACGAAAAACTGTTTTTT,many,TRBD1,TRBV19,TRBJ1-4
CAISVPGQSMNTEAFF,TGTGCCATCAGTGTTCCGGGACAGAGCATGAACACTGAAGCTTTCTTT,-,TRBD1,TRBV10-3,TRBJ1-1
CASSINRGHTGELFF,TGTGCCAGTAGTATTAACAGGGGGCACACCGGGGAGCTGTTTTTT,few,TRBD1,TRBV19,TRBJ2-2
CASSERGAIDGYTF,TGTGCCAGCAGTGAACGGGGGGCTATAGATGGCTACACCTTC,-,-,TRBV2,TRBJ1-2
CASSLGHGVSPLHF,TGTGCAAGCAGTTTGGGGCATGGTGTCTCACCCCTCCACTTT,-,-,TRBV12-3/TRBV12-4,TRBJ1-6
CSARVPGSGNTIYF,TGCAGTGCTAGAGTCCCAGGGTCTGGAAACACCATATATTTT,many,-,TRBV20-1,TRBJ1-3
CSARDVAGGQETQYF,TGCAGTGCTAGAGATGTAGCGGGAGGACAAGAGACCCAGTACTTC,many,TRBD2,TRBV20-1,TRBJ2-5
CASSEDRVGINQPQHF,TGTGCCAGCAGTGAAGACAGGGTGGGGATCAATCAGCCCCAGCATTTT,-,-,TRBV2,TRBJ1-5
CASSFGGAVGELFF,TGTGCCAGCAGCTTTGGTGGGGCGGTCGGGGAGCTGTTTTTT,many,-,TRBV7-3,TRBJ2-2
CSASLLQGAGGANVLTF,TGCAGTGCTAGCCTGTTACAGGGGGCCGGTGGGGCCAACGTCCTGACTTTC,-,TRBD1,TRBV20-1,TRBJ2-6
CASKDPRRKTYEQYF,TGTGCCAGCAAGGACCCAAGGAGGAAAACGTACGAGCAGTACTTC,-,-,TRBV6-1,TRBJ2-7
CASSQETGTVGGYTF,TGTGCCAGCAGCCAAGAAACAGGGACGGTTGGTGGCTACACCTTC,-,-,TRBV7-3,TRBJ1-2
CSADGDQVSETQYF,TGCAGTGCGGATGGTGACCAAGTTAGCGAGACCCAGTACTTC,many,-,TRBV20-1,TRBJ2-5
CASSQIDEQYF,TGTGCCAGCAGCCAGATCGACGAGCAGTACTTC,-,-,TRBV3-1,TRBJ2-7
CASSILNGELFF,TGTGCCAGTAGTATCTTGAACGGGGAGCTGTTTTTT,many,-,TRBV19,TRBJ2-2
CASSPRDSENWGSYEQYF,TGTGCCAGCAGCCCCAGGGACAGCGAGAACTGGGGGTCCTACGAGCAGTACTTC,-,TRBD1,TRBV7-6,TRBJ2-7
CASSWGLAGDVKTQYF,TGTGCCAGCAGCTGGGGACTAGCGGGAGATGTAAAGACCCAGTACTTC,-,TRBD2,TRBV5-5,TRBJ2-5
CASSSPQGFAGANVLTF,TGTGCCAGCAGCTCCCCACAGGGGTTTGCTGGGGCCAACGTCCTGACTTTC,many,TRBD1,TRBV7-9,TRBJ2-6
CASSTLAGFSYEQYF,TGTGCCAGCAGCACCCTAGCGGGCTTCTCCTACGAGCAGTACTTC,many,TRBD2,TRBV13,TRBJ2-7
CAISDRGTGVPNGYTF,TGTGCCATCAGTGACCGGGGTACAGGTGTCCCGAATGGCTACACCTTC,-,-,TRBV10-3,TRBJ1-2
CAISEDRTDTEAFF,TGTGCCATCAGTGAGGACAGGACAGACACTGAAGCTTTCTTT,few,-,TRBV10-3,TRBJ1-1